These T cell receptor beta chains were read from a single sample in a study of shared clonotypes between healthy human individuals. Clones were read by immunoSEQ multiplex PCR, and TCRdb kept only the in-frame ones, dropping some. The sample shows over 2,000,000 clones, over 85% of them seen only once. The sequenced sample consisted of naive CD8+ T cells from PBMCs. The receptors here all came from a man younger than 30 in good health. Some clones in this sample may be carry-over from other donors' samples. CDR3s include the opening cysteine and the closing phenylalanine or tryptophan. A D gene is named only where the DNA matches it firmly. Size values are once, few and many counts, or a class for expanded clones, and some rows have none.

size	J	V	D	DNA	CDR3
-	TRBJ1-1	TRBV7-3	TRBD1	TGTGCCAGCAGCCAAGGGATGCGGACAGGGGATGAAGCTTTCTTT	CASSQGMRTGDEAFF
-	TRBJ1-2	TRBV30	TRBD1	TGTGCCTGGAGGGGGCCGGGACAGGGGGCGTCTGGCTACACCTTC	CAWRGPGQGASGYTF
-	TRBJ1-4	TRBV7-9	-	TGTGCCAGCAGCTTAAAATCACGACAGAAAGGCGAAAAACTGTTTTTT	CASSLKSRQKGEKLFF
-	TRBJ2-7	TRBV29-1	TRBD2	TGCAGCGTTGAGGGTAGCGGGTCCTCCTACGAGCAGTACTTC	CSVEGSGSSYEQYF
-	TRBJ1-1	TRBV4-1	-	TGCGCCAGCAGCCAAGATATGGACACTGAAGCTTTCTTT	CASSQDMDTEAFF
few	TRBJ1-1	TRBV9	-	TGTGCCAGCGGTAAAACCGGCACTGAAGCTTTCTTT	CASGKTGTEAFF
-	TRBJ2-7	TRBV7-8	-	TGTGCCAGCAGCCCCACTTACGAGCAGTACTTC	CASSPTYEQYF
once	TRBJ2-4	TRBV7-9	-	TGTGCCAGCACTGACCGACAGAAAAACATTCAGTACTTC	CASTDRQKNIQYF
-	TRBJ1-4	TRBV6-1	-	TGTGCCAGCAGTGATCCAGGACGCGGGTGGGATGAAAAACTGTTTTTT	CASSDPGRGWDEKLFF
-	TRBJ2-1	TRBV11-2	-	TGTGCCAGCAGCCTCAGGTGGAATGAGCAGTTCTTC	CASSLRWNEQFF